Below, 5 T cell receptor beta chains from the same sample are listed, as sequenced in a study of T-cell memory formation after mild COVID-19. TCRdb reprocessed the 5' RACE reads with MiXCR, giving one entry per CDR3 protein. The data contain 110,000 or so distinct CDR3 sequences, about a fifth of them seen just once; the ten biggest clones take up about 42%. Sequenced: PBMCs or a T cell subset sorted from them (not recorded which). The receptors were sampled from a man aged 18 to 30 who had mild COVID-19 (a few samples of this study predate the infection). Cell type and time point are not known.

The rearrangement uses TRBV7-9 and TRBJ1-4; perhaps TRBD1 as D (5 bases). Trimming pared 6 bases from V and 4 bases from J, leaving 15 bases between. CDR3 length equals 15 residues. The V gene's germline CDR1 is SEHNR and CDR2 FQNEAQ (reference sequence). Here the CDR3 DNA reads TGTGCCAGCAGTCCTGACTCAGGGCGTAATGAAAAACTGTTTTTT. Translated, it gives CASSPDSGRNEKLFF.

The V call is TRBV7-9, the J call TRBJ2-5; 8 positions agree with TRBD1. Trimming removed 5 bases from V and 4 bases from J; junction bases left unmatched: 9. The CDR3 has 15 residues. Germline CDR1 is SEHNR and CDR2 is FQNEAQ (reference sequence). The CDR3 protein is CASSPRQGRRETQYF. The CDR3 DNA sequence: TGTGCCAGCAGCCCCCGACAGGGGCGAAGAGAGACCCAGTACTTC.

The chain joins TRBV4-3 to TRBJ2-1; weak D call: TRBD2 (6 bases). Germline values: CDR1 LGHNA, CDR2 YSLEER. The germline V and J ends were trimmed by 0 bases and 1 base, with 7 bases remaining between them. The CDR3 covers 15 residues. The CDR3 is CASSQDRGSYNEQFF. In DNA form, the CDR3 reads TGCGCCAGCAGCCAAGATCGGGGGTCCTACAATGAGCAGTTCTTC.

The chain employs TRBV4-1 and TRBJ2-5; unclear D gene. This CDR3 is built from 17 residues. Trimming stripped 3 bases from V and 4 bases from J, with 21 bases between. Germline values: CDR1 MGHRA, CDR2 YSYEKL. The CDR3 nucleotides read TGCGCCAGCAGCCAGGAGCCCCCCGCAAATCGCGGAGAGACCCAGTACTTC. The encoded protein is CASSQEPPANRGETQYF.

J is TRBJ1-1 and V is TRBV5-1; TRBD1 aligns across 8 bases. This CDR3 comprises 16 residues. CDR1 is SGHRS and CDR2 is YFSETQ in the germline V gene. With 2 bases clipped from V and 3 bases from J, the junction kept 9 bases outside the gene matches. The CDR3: CASSFLEQGGDTEAFF. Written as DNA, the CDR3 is TGCGCCAGCAGCTTCCTGGAACAGGGGGGGGACACTGAAGCTTTCTTT.